The source of this TCR beta chain is a study of blood T cell repertoires in COVID-19. TCRdb keeps only in-frame clones here, not all; method: immunoSEQ multiplex PCR. The profile shows more than 120,000 clones, around nine tenths of them singletons. The germline CDR1 and CDR2 sequences are SGDLS and YYNGEE. The CDR3 length is 13 residues. V gave up 3 bases and J gave up 4 bases, with 7 bases separating them. The chain has TRBV9 and TRBJ2-2, with D possibly matching TRBD2 (5 bases). The sample was peripheral blood. The sequence came from a woman aged 45-65 years with active or convalescent COVID-19. CDR3 DNA sequence: TGTGCCAGCAGCGGCGGACTCACCGGGGAGCTGTTTTTT. Translation: CASSGGLTGELFF. Full variable domain (rest looked up from reference TRBV9 and TRBJ2-2): DSGVTQTPKHLITATGQRVTLRCSPRSGDLSVYWYQQSLDQGLQFLIQYYNGEERAKGNILERFSAQQFPDLHSELNLSSLELGDSALYFCASSGGLTGELFFGEGSRLTVL.